This T cell receptor (beta chain) was identified in a study of T cells in Graves' hyperthyroidism and ophthalmopathy. Study-level points and caveats: Onset of ophthalmopathy came a median around 6.2 months after the model predicted it. The majority of expanded thyroid clonotypes above 0.001 also appeared in blood.

In its sample, this clonotype was seen many times. As yet, its antigen is unknown. Germline CDR1 reads SGHRS; CDR2 reads YFSETQ. The V segment lost 3 bases and the J segment 7 bases; nucleotides outside the gene matches: 12. The CDR3 has 15 residues. Patients showing uncontrolled infection, other autoimmune disease, pregnancy or lactation were ineligible. RNA transcripts provided the source from which TCR beta CDR3 regions were amplified. The primer set for the first-round RT-PCR of the TCR CDR3 was HTBI. TCRdb re-derived calls from the multiplex PCR reads in MiXCR, one entry per CDR3 protein. The table lists 500,000 to 600,000 distinct CDR3 sequences, approximately 44% of them singletons.

This TCR came from an adult woman with Graves' disease, either hyperthyroidism or ophthalmopathy (not recorded which). The sequencing sample was made of peripheral blood or thyroid tissue (not recorded which). The chain combines TRBV5-1 with TRBJ2-7; 8 nucleotides line up with TRBD2. The CDR3 reads CASSWAGTRSGEQYF. The CDR3 region has the DNA TGCGCCAGCAGCTGGGCCGGGACTAGGTCGGGTGAGCAGTACTTC.